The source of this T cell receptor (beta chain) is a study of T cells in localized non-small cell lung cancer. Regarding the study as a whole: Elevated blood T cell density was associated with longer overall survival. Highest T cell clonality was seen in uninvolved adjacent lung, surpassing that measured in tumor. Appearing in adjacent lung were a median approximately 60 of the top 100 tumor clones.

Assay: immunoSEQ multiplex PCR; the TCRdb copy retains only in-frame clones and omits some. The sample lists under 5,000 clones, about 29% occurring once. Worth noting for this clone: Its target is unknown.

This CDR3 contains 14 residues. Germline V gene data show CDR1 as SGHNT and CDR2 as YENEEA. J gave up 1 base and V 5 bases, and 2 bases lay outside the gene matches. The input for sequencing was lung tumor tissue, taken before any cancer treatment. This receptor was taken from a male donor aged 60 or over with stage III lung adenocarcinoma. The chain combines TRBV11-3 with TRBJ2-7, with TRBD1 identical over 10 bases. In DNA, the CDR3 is TGTGCCAGCAGCCCGGGACAGGGGTCCTACGAGCAGTACTTC. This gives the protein CASSPGQGSYEQYF. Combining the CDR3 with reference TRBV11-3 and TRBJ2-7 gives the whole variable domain EAGVVQSPRYKIIEKKQPVAFWCNPISGHNTLYWYLQNLGQGPELLIRYENEEAVDDSQLPKDRFSAERLKGVDSTLKIQPAELGDSAVYLCASSPGQGSYEQYFGPGTRLTVT.